This is a list of T cell receptor beta chains from one sample in a study of T cells in Graves' hyperthyroidism and ophthalmopathy. MiXCR, run by TCRdb on the multiplex PCR reads, gives a single entry per CDR3 protein. The sample yields roughly 500,000 distinct CDR3 sequences, under 60% seen once. Sequencing input: peripheral blood or thyroid tissue (not recorded which). These receptors originate from an adult woman with Graves' disease, either hyperthyroidism or ophthalmopathy (not recorded which). The conserved cysteine and the conserved F or W are not part of the CDR3 here.

v_call	j_call	cdr3_aa
TRBV5-1	TRBJ1-2	ASSPPGGEDYGYT
TRBV7-9	TRBJ1-3	ASSLSRDYVSSGNTIY
TRBV5-5	TRBJ2-2	ASSQQISGRAYGGELV
TRBV7-6	TRBJ2-5	ASSLVGVRETQY
TRBV9	TRBJ1-3	ASSAADPLPGNTIY
TRBV5-1	TRBJ1-4	ASSPGTAGGKLF
TRBV7-3	TRBJ1-1	ASSLRQGVTAF
TRBV20-1	TRBJ1-2	SASNRVNYGYT
TRBV5-1	TRBJ2-7	ASSLGGFGGISYEQY
TRBV7-3	TRBJ1-3	ASSLTAGSGNTIY
TRBV28	TRBJ2-5	ASSLGSLREETQY
TRBV15	TRBJ2-5	ATSRDLRREGSEQY
TRBV27	TRBJ1-6	ASSFRDRESPLH
TRBV4-1	TRBJ2-7	ASGVLGQGRYEQY
TRBV9	TRBJ1-4	ASSVENRGELF
TRBV4-1	TRBJ2-7	TSSQDKGNEQY
TRBV19	TRBJ1-5	ASGPQGEIQPQH
TRBV13	TRBJ2-7	AGSLVGGYEQY
TRBV5-1	TRBJ2-5	ASSLGLAGQQETQY
TRBV10-3	TRBJ2-5	AISLQGADTQY
TRBV29-1	TRBJ1-1	SALGGWPEAF
TRBV24-1	TRBJ1-5	APRVSGNQPQH
TRBV5-5	TRBJ2-7	ASSQMDLRY
TRBV24-1	TRBJ1-6	ASSDGNSPLH
TRBV5-6	TRBJ1-2	ASSFRDQPHGYT
TRBV7-3	TRBJ1-6	ASSARPGRYSPLH
TRBV7-9	TRBJ2-5	ASSWTSGKETQY
TRBV29-1	TRBJ2-5	SVRLASVETQY
TRBV24-1	TRBJ2-7	ATSDLAGYEQY
TRBV10-3	TRBJ1-4	AASDRGGEKLF